The T cell receptor (beta chain) under discussion was sequenced for a study of T cell repertoires in cytomegalovirus infection. The ends lost 5 bases at V and 3 bases at J; junction bases unmatched: 4. The CDR3 length is 15 residues. The V gene's germline CDR1 is MDHEN and CDR2 SYDVKM. Note on this clonotype: What it binds is not known.

The study, taken as a whole, reports: Clonotype analysis showed dominance of the ex vivo response by HLA-C-restricted CMV-specific TCR beta clonotypes. Cumulative public TCR beta family frequency identified carriers of CMV plus the relevant HLA.

TCRdb re-derived calls from the reads in MiXCR, one entry per CDR3 protein. The table lists 100,000 to 150,000 distinct CDR3 sequences, about 24% of them singletons, with about 37% in the top ten. The sequence derives from a human donor in good health (CMV status not recorded). Some clones in this sample may be carry-over from other donors' samples. The sample taken for sequencing was PBMCs, sequenced either directly or after in vitro stimulation (not recorded which). The J gene is TRBJ2-3, the V gene TRBV28; 11 positions agree with TRBD2. The CDR3 coding sequence is TGTGCCAGCAGTATTGGGACTAGCGGTACAGATACGCAGTATTTT. Encoded protein: CASSIGTSGTDTQYF.